A single sample gave rise to the 26 T cell receptor beta chains below, sequenced in a study of Ad26.COV2.S vaccination and SARS-CoV-2 variants. Treatment denoted: roughly 20 received Ad26.COV2.S at low or high dose, single or two shots; about 5 received placebo; per-sample allocation not given. Day 63 following the first vaccine or placebo injection was when the samples were taken. Sequenced by immunoSEQ multiplex PCR; TCRdb stores in-frame clones only, minus some. The sample holds about 350,000 clones; about 88% are singletons and the top ten take roughly 6%. This sample comprised peripheral blood, obtained in a trial of Ad26.COV2.S vaccine versus placebo. Receptors originate from a person aged 18-65 years who received the Ad26.COV2.S COVID-19 vaccine or a placebo.

This chain links TRBV3-1 (or the pseudogene TRBV3-2) with TRBJ2-2; 12 nucleotides line up with TRBD1. This CDR3 is 16 amino acids long. Germline V CDR1 and CDR2: LGHDT, YNNKEL (reference sequence). The V and J ends lost 0 bases and 7 bases, in that order; junction bases with no gene match: 3. CDR3 loop: CASSQEGQGAVGELFF. CDR3 DNA: TGTGCCAGCAGCCAAGAGGGACAGGGGGCGGTCGGGGAGCTGTTTTTT.

In its sample, this clone was seen a few times. The V call is TRBV6-5, the J call TRBJ2-7; TRBD1 agrees at 8 bases. This CDR3 region has 14 residues. Germline V CDR1 and CDR2: MNHEY, SVGAGI. The ends lost 4 bases at V and 3 bases at J; junction bases unmatched: 5. This chain's CDR3 is CASSSVGQGYEQYF. The CDR3 nucleotides read TGTGCCAGCAGTTCTGTAGGACAGGGCTACGAGCAGTACTTC.

The genes are TRBV15 and TRBJ1-4, with D perhaps TRBD1 (5 bases). Germline values: CDR1 LNHNV, CDR2 YYDKDF (reference sequence). The CDR3 loop spans 15 amino acids. V was clipped by 3 bases and J by 3 bases, with 11 bases between them. In DNA, the CDR3 is TGTGCCACCAGCAGTATAAGGGGACCTAATGAAAAACTGTTTTTT. It codes for CATSSIRGPNEKLFF.

Points on this clone: This same CDR3 is encoded by further DNA sequences in the sample. V usage is TRBV18 and J usage is TRBJ2-2; 8 nucleotides line up with TRBD1. V lost 6 bases to trimming and J lost 1 base; unmatched junction nucleotides: 7. CDR3 length: 16 amino acids. Germline V lookup: CDR1 KGHSH, CDR2 LQKENI. The CDR3 region is CASSEGQVGNTGELFF. The CDR3 bases are TGTGCCAGCTCGGAGGGACAGGTGGGGAACACCGGGGAGCTGTTTTTT.

The chain couples TRBV6-2 or TRBV6-3 to TRBJ2-5; 15 positions match TRBD2. This CDR3 region has 16 residues. Germline values: CDR1 MNHEY, CDR2 SVGEGT. Trimming cost V 4 bases and J 3 bases; bases outside gene matches: 3. Here the CDR3 reads CASSFGLAGGKETQYF. DNA for the CDR3: TGTGCCAGCAGTTTCGGACTAGCGGGGGGGAAAGAGACCCAGTACTTC.

The chain has TRBV2 and TRBJ1-1, with TRBD1 as a possible D gene (5 bases). This CDR3 spans 14 amino acids. Trimming left V 6 bases short and J 2 bases short, with 13 bases between. Germline V lookup: CDR1 SNHLY, CDR2 FYNNEI. In DNA form, the CDR3 reads TGTGCCAGCAGCTCTACCGGGGGTAACACTGAAGCTTTCTTT. Protein product: CASSSTGGNTEAFF.

The chain has TRBV12-3 or TRBV12-4 and TRBJ2-7; unclear D gene. The CDR3 covers 11 residues. The V end lost 1 base, the J end lost 6 bases, and 4 bases lay between the germline ends. The CDR3 nucleotides read TGTGCCAGCAGTTTAGGCCGCGAGCAGTACTTC. Residues: CASSLGREQYF.

This chain links TRBV7-3 with TRBJ2-2, with unresolved D. The germline V and J ends were trimmed by 1 base and 6 bases, with 3 bases remaining between them. Germline assignment: CDR1 SGHTA and CDR2 FQGTGA. The CDR3 runs 12 residues. The CDR3 sequence is CASSLSSGELFF. CDR3 nucleotide sequence: TGTGCCAGCAGCTTAAGTTCCGGGGAGCTGTTTTTT.

V and J are TRBV10-3 and TRBJ2-3; 7 bases agree with TRBD1. The ends lost 4 bases at V and 4 bases at J; junction bases unmatched: 5. This CDR3 region has 14 residues. Germline values: CDR1 ENHRY, CDR2 SYGVKD. This chain's CDR3 is CAISATGAADTQYF. The CDR3 DNA sequence: TGTGCCATCAGTGCCACAGGGGCTGCAGATACGCAGTATTTT.

A few counts support this clone. The chain joins TRBV4-1 to TRBJ1-4; D uncertain. The CDR3 spans 17 residues. Germline V gives CDR1 MGHRA, CDR2 YSYEKL. Trimming removed 0 bases at V and 0 bases at J, with 11 bases between. The CDR3 loop is CASSQEGFKATNEKLFF. As DNA, the CDR3 is TGCGCCAGCAGCCAAGAGGGCTTCAAGGCAACTAATGAAAAACTGTTTTTT.

The chain has TRBV2 and TRBJ1-1; D may be TRBD1 (6 bases). The CDR3 is 13 amino acids. Trimming took 5 bases from V and 3 from J, leaving 10 bases between them. Germline V CDR1 and CDR2: SNHLY, FYNNEI. CDR3 amino acids: CASSLQGHTEAFF. CDR3 nucleotide sequence: TGTGCCAGCAGTTTACAGGGTCACACTGAAGCTTTCTTT.

The gene calls are TRBV3-1 (or the pseudogene TRBV3-2) and TRBJ2-7, with TRBD2 matching 9 bases. Germline trimming cut 2 bases from V and 5 bases from J; bases unmatched to any gene: 7. This CDR3 is built from 15 residues. Germline V gives CDR1 LGHDT, CDR2 YNNKEL (reference sequence). CDR3 amino acids: CASSQRRGGSHEQYF. CDR3 DNA sequence: TGTGCCAGCAGCCAAAGGCGGGGGGGCAGCCACGAGCAGTACTTC.

This sequence joins TRBV6-4 and TRBJ1-6, with a tentative D call TRBD1 (5 bases). The germline CDR1 and CDR2 sequences are MRHNA and SNTAGT. CDR3 length: 14 amino acids. V was cut by 7 bases and J by 15 bases, with 22 bases left in between. CDR3 protein: CASTRVTGPGGLHF. DNA for the CDR3: TGTGCCAGCACCCGGGTGACGGGTCCCGGGGGCCTCCACTTT.

The CDR3 DNA sequence: TGTGCCAGTAGTATCCAGCCATCCCAGTTCGCTGAAGCTTTCTTT. Translation gives CASSIQPSQFAEAFF. This chain uses TRBV19 with TRBJ1-1; no clear D. Looked up from germline, CDR1 is LNHDA and CDR2 is SQIVND (reference sequence). V lost 3 bases to trimming and J lost 6 bases, with 17 bases between them. This CDR3 comprises 15 residues.

This sequence joins TRBV11-3 and TRBJ2-7; 7 bases match TRBD1. Germline lookup yields CDR1 SGHNT and CDR2 YENEEA. V lost 5 bases and J lost 0; bases outside the gene matches: 7. This CDR3 has 15 amino acids. The CDR3, as DNA: TGTGCCAGCAGCCTAGGACAGGACAGCTCCTACGAGCAGTACTTC. It codes for CASSLGQDSSYEQYF.

There are a few counts of this clone. V is TRBV6-2 or TRBV6-3 and J is TRBJ2-7; the D is unclear. V was pared by 6 bases and J by 3 bases, with 15 bases between. This CDR3 is built from 14 residues. Germline V gives CDR1 MNHEY, CDR2 SVGEGT. CDR3 DNA sequence: TGTGCCAGCAGCCCCCACGGAGTAGACTACGAGCAGTACTTC. Its protein is CASSPHGVDYEQYF.

The J gene is TRBJ1-2, the V gene TRBV19; perhaps TRBD1 as D (5 bases). Germline lookup yields CDR1 LNHDA and CDR2 SQIVND (reference sequence). This CDR3 is 13 amino acids long. The ends were cut back, 3 bases at V and 6 bases at J, with 11 bases in the middle. CDR3 nucleotides: TGTGCCAGTAGTATCACCCAGGGACATGGCTACACCTTC. Protein: CASSITQGHGYTF.

The rearrangement uses TRBV6-5 and TRBJ2-4, with D unresolved. The V gene's germline CDR1 is MNHEY and CDR2 SVGAGI. The CDR3 contains 12 residues. CDR3 nucleotide sequence: TGTCATAATACAAAGGTGGAAAACATTCAGTACTTC. Translated, it gives CHNTKVENIQYF.

This rearrangement joins TRBV6-4 to TRBJ2-2; 10 nucleotides match TRBD2. In germline, CDR1 is MRHNA, CDR2 SNTAGT. V was pared by 4 bases and J by 4 bases, with 0 bases of the junction left unmatched. This CDR3 is 14 amino acids long. The CDR3 spells CASSVAGGTGELFF. As DNA, the CDR3 is TGTGCCAGCAGTGTAGCGGGAGGCACCGGGGAGCTGTTTTTT.

The chain couples TRBV3-1 (or the pseudogene TRBV3-2) to TRBJ2-7; weak D call: TRBD2 (6 bases). Germline CDR1 and CDR2: LGHDT and YNNKEL (reference sequence). This CDR3 has 15 amino acids. V dropped 4 bases and J dropped 4 bases, with 17 bases sitting between them. CDR3 nucleotides: TGTGCCAGCAGCCCCACCCTTGCGGGAAGGTACGAGCAGTACTTC. This codes for CASSPTLAGRYEQYF.

On this clone itself: The junction differs from germline at one of its ends, possibly a read error. The gene calls are TRBV7-9 and TRBJ2-3; D could derive from TRBD1 or TRBD2 (5 bases each). CDR3 size: 15 residues. Germline V gene data show CDR1 as SEHNR and CDR2 as FQNEAQ (reference sequence). The CDR3 DNA reads TGTGCCAGCAGCTTTGGGGGAATCGGCACGGATACGCAGTATTTT. It encodes CASSFGGIGTDTQYF.

This chain uses TRBV5-1 with TRBJ1-1, with no clear D. This CDR3 is built from 14 residues. Germline values: CDR1 SGHRS, CDR2 YFSETQ. V was pared by 6 bases and J by 7 bases, with 19 bases between. CDR3 sequence reads: CASTQITGSREAFF. DNA of the CDR3: TGCGCCAGCACCCAAATCACCGGGTCGCGTGAAGCTTTCTTT.

The chain has TRBV7-9 and TRBJ2-3; possible D gene TRBD2, 6 bases. The germline V gene encodes CDR1 SEHNR and CDR2 FQNEAQ (reference sequence). This CDR3 spans 16 amino acids. V shed 5 bases and J shed 0 bases, with 15 bases lying between them. CDR3 sequence: CASSPPAGTSTDTQYF. CDR3 DNA: TGTGCCAGCAGCCCCCCAGCGGGCACTAGCACAGATACGCAGTATTTT.

The rearrangement joins TRBV5-6 to TRBJ1-2; D not resolved. V gave up 5 bases and J gave up 4 bases, with 12 bases separating them. This CDR3 is 13 amino acids long. Per germline, CDR1 SGHDT and CDR2 YYEEEE. The DNA for the CDR3 is TGTGCCAGCAGGACGCACGAGGGCTATGGCTACACCTTC. Translated: CASRTHEGYGYTF.

This clone was seen at least ten times. This chain uses TRBV30 with TRBJ1-1, with 12 bases lining up with TRBD1. Unmatched junction bases numbered 13, after V lost 3 bases and J lost 5 bases. Per the germline V gene, CDR1 is GTSNPN and CDR2 is SVGIG (reference sequence). CDR3 length: 17 amino acids. CDR3 DNA: TGTGCCTGGAGGGTACCCCGGGACAGGGGGCCGGGGACTGAAGCTTTCTTT. It translates to CAWRVPRDRGPGTEAFF.

This clone has just one count. This chain uses TRBV6-2 or TRBV6-3 with TRBJ1-2; the D is unclear. V dropped 3 bases and J dropped 2 bases, with 7 bases sitting between them. Germline CDR1 MNHEY, CDR2 SVGEGT. This CDR3 is 13 amino acids long. The CDR3 sequence: CASSYAGNYGYTF. CDR3 coding DNA: TGTGCCAGCAGTTATGCTGGGAACTATGGCTACACCTTC.